What follows describes a single T cell receptor beta chain. Its antigen is unknown. The sample belongs to a study of CD8+CD57+ T cells in acquired aplastic anemia. Study summary: Sorted CD4+ and CD8+ cell DNA averaged about 3.5 ug. Study outcomes and limitations: Patients had around 28 CD8+ CDR3 sequences in common with controls (the shared set).

For sequencing, patients were chosen who had shown expansion of CD8+CD57+ cells by flow cytometry. The cohort consisted entirely of patients having severe acquired aplastic anemia. Blood samples were obtained from patients who had received no prior therapy. The CDR3 covers 15 residues. Germline-derived CDR1 and CDR2 are LNHDA and SQIVND (reference sequence). The V and J ends lost 9 bases and 2 bases, in that order; junction bases with no gene match: 9. Researchers used genomic DNA as the template to profile TCR beta VDJ and CDR3. Using its own MiXCR run on the reads, TCRdb lists one record per CDR3 protein. The data hold about 160,000 distinct CDR3 sequences, with around half observed a single time.

This chain uses TRBV19 with TRBJ1-5; 8 nucleotides align to TRBD1. The clonotype comes from a human donor with aplastic anemia. Input material: sorted CD4+, CD8+, or CD8+CD57+ T cells (not recorded which) from PBMCs. The CDR3 loop is CASLPRGLGNQPQHF. The CDR3 DNA reads as TGTGCCAGCCTTCCCAGGGGGCTGGGCAATCAGCCCCAGCATTTT.